Below are 18 T cell receptor beta chains sequenced from a single sample in a study of cytomegalovirus exposure and HLA in healthy donors. PCR amplification relied on 60 Vbeta primers (plus 13 Jbeta primers). The method was immunoSEQ multiplex PCR; TCRdb's version includes in-frame clones alone and lacks a portion of them. In the table there are 200,000 to 250,000 clones, approximately 80% of which are singletons. Sample: PBMCs. The receptors were gathered from a woman in her 50s in good health and CMV-seropositive.

This clone showed up just once. The V and J genes are TRBV4-1 and TRBJ2-5; TRBD1 matches 10 bases. The trim removed 3 bases at V and 5 bases at J, leaving 6 bases unmatched. The CDR3 has 15 amino acids. Germline lookup yields CDR1 MGHRA and CDR2 YSYEKL. CDR3 protein: CASSQGTGVVETQYF. The CDR3 bases are TGCGCCAGCAGCCAGGGGACAGGGGTGGTGGAGACCCAGTACTTC.

The chain links TRBV19 to TRBJ1-4, with D perhaps matching TRBD1 (5 bases). Germline V lookup: CDR1 LNHDA, CDR2 SQIVND (reference sequence). V lost 7 bases and J lost 8, with 20 bases in between. This CDR3 is built from 15 residues. As DNA, the CDR3 is TGTGCCAGTAAAATAAGGGGACTTGGTCGGGAAAAACTGTTTTTT. Translated: CASKIRGLGREKLFF.

This rearrangement joins TRBV27 to TRBJ1-1; possibly TRBD1 for D (6 bases). The CDR3 is 14 residues long. V was clipped by 6 bases and J by 4 bases, with 15 bases between them. CDR1 and CDR2 (germline): MNHEY, SMNVEV (reference sequence). In nucleotides, the CDR3 is TGTGCCAGCAGGATTCAGGGGCGCGGCACTGAAGCTTTCTTT. It codes for CASRIQGRGTEAFF.

V is TRBV18 and J is TRBJ2-1; D is undetermined. Trimming left V 5 bases short and J 3 bases short, with 5 bases between. The CDR3 spans 12 residues. Germline V gives CDR1 KGHSH, CDR2 LQKENI. Here the CDR3 DNA reads TGTGCCAGCTCAGCGCTCTACAATGAGCAGTTCTTC. This sequence encodes CASSALYNEQFF.

V and J are TRBV7-6 and TRBJ2-5, with unresolved D. The V gene's germline CDR1 is SGHVS and CDR2 FNYEAQ. CDR3 length: 13 amino acids. The V end lost 1 base, the J end lost 2 bases, and 5 bases lay between the germline ends. Written as DNA, the CDR3 is TGTGCCAGCAGCTTAGTACTTCAAGAGACCCAGTACTTC. This sequence encodes CASSLVLQETQYF.

The V and J genes are TRBV5-1 and TRBJ2-7, with D tentatively TRBD1 (5 bases). Germline CDR1 reads SGHRS; CDR2 reads YFSETQ. V lost 4 bases and J 0 bases, leaving 14 bases between the germline ends. CDR3 length: 15 amino acids. CDR3 nucleotide sequence: TGCGCCAGCAGCCAGACCTCAGGGTCCTCCTACGAGCAGTACTTC. It encodes CASSQTSGSSYEQYF.

CDR3 loop: CASSGAGGNQPQHF. The CDR3 DNA follows: TGTGCCAGCAGTGGGGCTGGGGGGAATCAGCCCCAGCATTTT. The V and J genes are TRBV2 and TRBJ1-5, with D possibly being TRBD1 (5 bases). Deletions cut 4 bases from V and 4 bases from J, with 11 bases between. The CDR3 contains 14 residues. CDR1 SNHLY and CDR2 FYNNEI come from the germline V gene. Drawing the rest from reference TRBV2 and TRBJ1-5, the complete variable domain is EPEVTQTPSHQVTQMGQEVILRCVPISNHLYFYWYRQILGQKVEFLVSFYNNEISEKSEIFDDQFSVERPDGSNFTLKIRSTKLEDSAMYFCASSGAGGNQPQHFGDGTRLSIL.

The CDR3 reads CASSFQVNQPQHF. The CDR3 nucleotides are TGTGCCAGCAGTTTTCAGGTAAATCAGCCCCAGCATTTT. The V call is TRBV28, the J call TRBJ1-5, with unresolved D. The CDR3 totals 13 residues. Germline values: CDR1 MDHEN, CDR2 SYDVKM. Trimming took off 3 bases at V and 4 bases at J, with 7 bases between the two ends.

The chain is built from TRBV6-6 and TRBJ2-1; D ambiguous. V lost 0 bases to trimming and J lost 10 bases, with 10 bases between them. The CDR3 contains 13 residues. From germline, CDR1 is MNHNY and CDR2 SVGAGI (reference sequence). The CDR3 reads CASSYSTLGEQFF. CDR3 in DNA: TGTGCCAGCAGTTACTCGACACTTGGGGAGCAGTTCTTC.

CDR3 coding DNA: TGTGCCAGCAGCTTGGGGACTTTCCGGAGCTCCTATAATTCACCCCTCCACTTT. This codes for CASSLGTFRSSYNSPLHF. This chain links TRBV5-6 with TRBJ1-6, with D hard to call. V lost 0 bases, J lost 0 bases, and 13 bases lay in between. This CDR3 is 18 amino acids long. Germline CDR1 reads SGHDT; CDR2 reads YYEEEE.

The rearrangement links TRBV28 to TRBJ1-2; D unclear. Deletions cut 6 bases from V and 4 bases from J, with 15 bases between. This CDR3 region has 14 residues. Germline CDR1 MDHEN, CDR2 SYDVKM. CDR3 region: CASSLSGGPYGYTF. The CDR3 DNA reads as TGTGCCAGCAGCCTCTCGGGAGGGCCCTATGGCTACACCTTC.

The chain combines TRBV6-5 with TRBJ2-2; the match to TRBD2 covers 8 bases. The CDR3 runs 15 residues. Per the germline V gene, CDR1 is MNHEY and CDR2 is SVGAGI. V was pared by 6 bases and J by 0 bases, with 3 bases of the junction left unmatched. The CDR3, as DNA: TGTGCCAGCAGACGAGCGGGGGCGAACACCGGGGAGCTGTTTTTT. Protein product: CASRRAGANTGELFF.

Note on this clone: The final CDR3 position lacks the conserved phenylalanine or tryptophan, pointing to a likely read error. This chain connects TRBV28 to TRBJ1-1; TRBD1 might be the D (6 bases). With 6 bases removed from V and 1 base from J, the gap between germline ends came to 6 bases. Germline lookup yields CDR1 MDHEN and CDR2 SYDVKM. The CDR3 runs 12 residues. The chain's CDR3 is CASRTGNTEAFS. CDR3 DNA sequence: TGTGCCAGCAGGACAGGGAACACTGAAGCTTTCTCT.

This clone was found a few times. V usage is TRBV4-2 and J usage is TRBJ1-4; tentative D call: TRBD1 (6 bases). In germline, CDR1 is LGHNA, CDR2 YNFKEQ. V was cut by 3 bases and J by 0 bases, with 14 bases left in between. The CDR3 sequence is 17 residues long. CDR3 sequence: CASSHSNTGTTNEKLFF. CDR3 nucleotides: TGTGCCAGCAGCCACTCAAATACAGGGACAACTAATGAAAAACTGTTTTTT.

The J gene is TRBJ1-2, the V gene TRBV29-1; TRBD1 might be the D (6 bases). This CDR3 spans 11 amino acids. Trimming took off 5 bases at V and 6 bases at J, with 10 bases between the two ends. Germline values: CDR1 SQVTM, CDR2 ANQGSEA. The CDR3 spells CSVRDTNGYTF. DNA of the CDR3: TGCAGCGTTAGGGACACCAATGGCTACACCTTC.

This chain connects TRBV5-8 to TRBJ1-6; D not certain. The V and J ends lost 0 bases and 6 bases respectively, with 13 bases between them. The CDR3 covers 16 residues. Germline CDR1 and CDR2: SGHTS and YDEGEE. The CDR3: CASSLEPGLPNSPLHF. The CDR3 DNA reads TGTGCCAGCAGCTTGGAGCCCGGACTGCCTAATTCACCCCTCCACTTT.

The genes are TRBV5-5 and TRBJ1-5; 9 bases are a match to TRBD1. J was trimmed by 1 base and V by 4 bases; bases with no gene match: 6. Germline CDR1 is SGHKS and CDR2 is YYEKEE (reference sequence). The CDR3 runs 16 residues. The CDR3 nucleotides are TGTGCCAGCAGCGCCGGGACAGGGTTAAGCAATCAGCCCCAGCATTTT. Protein sequence: CASSAGTGLSNQPQHF.

The chain has TRBV7-8 and TRBJ1-6; D not resolved. Trimming cost V 0 bases and J 5 bases, with 5 bases left between them. CDR1 is SGHVS, CDR2 FQNEAQ, per germline. The CDR3 runs 14 residues. The CDR3, as DNA: TGTGCCAGCAGCTTAGCAAGAGATAATTCACCCCTCCACTTT. The encoded protein is CASSLARDNSPLHF.